The 27 T cell receptor beta chains below all came from one sample that was sequenced in a study of human T cells and chemical hapten exposure. The time point was: patch test 2, 6 weeks after DPC sensitization. Regarding treatment: therapeutic diphenylcyclopropenone sensitization with weekly scalp DPC. TCRdb called the RACE reads again in MiXCR, with one record for every CDR3 protein. The data hold 110,000 or so distinct CDR3 sequences, with 9% to 9.5% observed a single time. This material consisted of whole blood, taken in connection with sensitization to the hapten diphenylcyclopropenone (DPC). The receptor source for this set is a woman aged 40 to 49 with alopecia areata. Some clones in this sample may be carry-over from other donors' samples.

This clonotype was observed a few times. The chain joins TRBV18 to TRBJ1-5; the D gene is possibly TRBD1 (5 bases). Trimming stripped 0 bases from V and 2 bases from J, with 8 bases between. CDR1 and CDR2 (germline): KGHSH, LQKENI. The CDR3 is made up of 15 amino acids. The CDR3 coding sequence is TGTGCCAGCTCACCACCGTGGGGGGGCAATCAGCCCCAGCATTTT. It encodes CASSPPWGGNQPQHF.

This clonotype was seen ten or more times. This chain links TRBV20-1 with TRBJ2-5; D is possibly TRBD1 (6 bases). The V gene lost 4 bases and the J gene lost 4 bases, with 13 bases spanning the gap. This CDR3 comprises 13 residues. The V gene's germline CDR1 is DFQATT and CDR2 SNEGSKA (reference sequence). The DNA of the CDR3 is TGCAGTGCTATGCCTGGGACATCAGAGACCCAGTACTTC. Residues: CSAMPGTSETQYF.

About this clonotype itself: One end of the junction fails to match germline, which may point to a read error. This rearrangement joins TRBV25-1 to TRBJ2-7; D is unresolved. Germline V gene lookup returns CDR1 MGHDK and CDR2 SYGVNS. CDR3 length equals 17 residues. The chain's CDR3 is CASSDSGGTKGSHEQYF. In nucleotides, the CDR3 is TGTGCCAGCAGTGACTCGGGCGGAACAAAAGGCTCCCACGAGCAGTACTTC.

V and J are TRBV6-2 or TRBV6-3 and TRBJ2-5; 15 nucleotides agree with TRBD2. Trimming at V came to 6 bases and at J to 5 bases, leaving 13 bases not matched to a gene. Germline-derived CDR1 and CDR2 are MNHEY and SVGEGT. The CDR3 totals 18 residues. The CDR3 DNA reads as TGTGCCAGCAGGGTGGGACTAGCGGGGGGCCCCCTCAGGGAGACCCAGTACTTC. It specifies CASRVGLAGGPLRETQYF.

This clonotype was seen many times. J is TRBJ2-5 and V is TRBV12-3 or TRBV12-4, with unresolved D. The V end lost 3 bases, the J end lost 4 bases, and 3 bases lay between the germline ends. The CDR3 is 11 residues long. This CDR3 is CASSLTETQYF. The CDR3 DNA sequence: TGTGCCAGCAGTTTGACAGAGACCCAGTACTTC.

This clonotype was seen a few times. This chain joins TRBV7-9 and TRBJ2-4; a weak D match, TRBD2 (5 bases). The germline gives CDR1 SEHNR, CDR2 FQNEAQ (reference sequence). V lost 1 base and J lost 8, with 12 bases in between. CDR3 size: 14 residues. This CDR3 reads CASSLVAGKDIQYF. CDR3 DNA sequence: TGTGCCAGCAGCTTAGTTGCCGGGAAGGACATTCAGTACTTC.

This clonotype was detected only a few times. The genes are TRBV19 and TRBJ1-2, with TRBD1 identical over 9 bases. Per the germline V gene, CDR1 is LNHDA and CDR2 is SQIVND (reference sequence). J lost 6 bases, V lost 10 bases, and 9 bases had no gene match. The CDR3 is made up of 13 amino acids. CDR3 sequence: CAIRDRERDGYTF. The CDR3 bases are TGTGCCATCAGGGACAGGGAGAGAGATGGCTACACCTTC.

This clonotype was found a few times. This chain connects TRBV12-3 or TRBV12-4 to TRBJ2-7; the D gene is possibly TRBD1 (6 bases). Trimming stripped 5 bases from V and 6 bases from J, with 14 bases between. The CDR3 is 13 residues long. In DNA form, the CDR3 reads TGTGCCAGCAGTCGCTTTGGGGGCCTCGAGCAGTACTTC. Translation gives CASSRFGGLEQYF.

There are a few counts of this clonotype. The chain carries TRBV6-2 or TRBV6-3 and TRBJ2-7; the D is unclear. Germline V gene sequence: CDR1 MNHEY, CDR2 SVGEGT. V lost 2 bases and J lost 0, with 8 bases in between. The CDR3 totals 14 residues. The CDR3 is CASSYPRNSYEQYF. For the CDR3, the DNA is TGTGCCAGCAGTTACCCGCGGAACTCCTACGAGCAGTACTTC.

There are many counts of this clonotype. The chain joins TRBV28 to TRBJ1-2; possible D gene TRBD1, 5 bases. The CDR3 is made up of 13 amino acids. Trimming removed 8 bases from V and 3 bases from J, with 13 bases in between. Germline V lookup: CDR1 MDHEN, CDR2 SYDVKM. The CDR3 loop reads CASLPGGDYGYTF. CDR3 sequence (DNA): TGTGCCAGCCTCCCGGGGGGGGACTATGGCTACACCTTC.

This clonotype was counted at least ten times. The chain uses TRBV2 and TRBJ2-5, with D possibly being TRBD1 (5 bases). This CDR3 spans 12 amino acids. CDR1 SNHLY and CDR2 FYNNEI come from the germline V gene. The V and J ends lost 6 bases and 5 bases respectively, with 10 bases between them. DNA of the CDR3: TGTGCCAGCAGAGCAGGGTTCGAGACCCAGTACTTC. Protein sequence: CASRAGFETQYF. Full variable domain (rest looked up from reference TRBV2 and TRBJ2-5): EPEVTQTPSHQVTQMGQEVILRCVPISNHLYFYWYRQILGQKVEFLVSFYNNEISEKSEIFDDQFSVERPDGSNFTLKIRSTKLEDSAMYFCASRAGFETQYFGPGTRLLVL.

In this sample, this clonotype turned up many times. The chain employs TRBV6-2 or TRBV6-3 and TRBJ1-2; 10 bases are a match to TRBD1. CDR1 MNHEY and CDR2 SVGEGT come from the germline V gene. After removal of 0 bases from V and 4 bases from J, the junction contained 5 bases not matched to a gene. This CDR3 spans 16 amino acids. The CDR3 region is CASSYSKGQGPYGYTF. For the CDR3, the DNA is TGTGCCAGCAGTTACTCGAAGGGACAGGGGCCCTATGGCTACACCTTC.

In its sample, this clonotype was seen many times. V gene TRBV7-2 combines with J gene TRBJ2-5; 10 bases are a match to TRBD2. Germline-derived CDR1 and CDR2 are SGHTA and FQGNSA. CDR3 length: 16 amino acids. V shed 4 bases, J shed 9 bases, and the junction held 14 bases outside the gene matches. The CDR3: CASSWSLSGGSGAQYF. CDR3 nucleotides: TGTGCCAGCAGCTGGTCCCTTAGCGGGGGGTCCGGGGCCCAGTACTTC.

This clonotype has only a few counts. The chain carries TRBV7-2 and TRBJ2-5; TRBD1 is a possible D gene (7 bases). This CDR3 spans 20 amino acids. V lost 1 base and J lost 5, with 29 bases in between. Germline CDR1 is SGHTA and CDR2 is FQGNSA. As DNA, the CDR3 is TGTGCCAGCAGCTTAGGAGCCAGACAGGGAGGACGTCGCTGGGCCGAGACCCAGTACTTC. It yields the protein CASSLGARQGGRRWAETQYF.

CDR3 DNA sequence: TGTGCCAGTAGCTTCTTGGGACAGGGGAAAAACATTCAGTACTTC. It codes for CASSFLGQGKNIQYF. The chain links TRBV19 to TRBJ2-4, with 10 bases fitting TRBD1. The CDR3 spans 15 residues. Trimming removed 6 bases from V and 4 bases from J; junction bases left unmatched: 6. The V gene's germline CDR1 is LNHDA and CDR2 SQIVND (reference sequence). The entire variable domain, with the rest obtained from reference TRBV19 and TRBJ2-4, is as follows: DGGITQSPKYLFRKEGQNVTLSCEQNLNHDAMYWYRQDPGQGLRLIYYSQIVNDFQKGDIAEGYSVSREKKESFPLTVTSAQKNPTAFYLCASSFLGQGKNIQYFGAGTRLSVL.

This clonotype was detected many times. The V call is TRBV29-1, the J call TRBJ2-7, with 10 bases lining up with TRBD1. With V trimmed by 5 bases and J by 5 bases, 9 bases remained unmatched. Per the germline V gene, CDR1 is SQVTM and CDR2 is ANQGSEA. This CDR3 region has 14 residues. CDR3 amino acids: CSVIRQGARNEQYF. DNA for the CDR3: TGCAGCGTTATAAGACAGGGGGCGAGGAACGAGCAGTACTTC.

This clonotype was observed many times. This chain links TRBV7-2 with TRBJ1-1; D may be TRBD1 (5 bases). Germline V lookup: CDR1 SGHTA, CDR2 FQGNSA. Trimming took 4 bases from V and 3 from J, leaving 12 bases between them. This CDR3 has 14 amino acids. The CDR3 loop is CASSYRDRYTEAFF. The DNA of the CDR3 is TGTGCCAGCAGCTACCGGGACCGCTACACTGAAGCTTTCTTT.

This clonotype was found a few times. The chain uses TRBV14 and TRBJ2-7; D gene unclear. The germline V and J ends were trimmed by 0 bases and 6 bases, with 9 bases remaining between them. Per the germline V gene, CDR1 is SGHDN and CDR2 is FVKESK. The CDR3 runs to 13 residues. CDR3 residues: CASSQDPRREQYF. DNA for the CDR3: TGTGCCAGCAGCCAAGATCCACGGCGCGAGCAGTACTTC.

This clonotype was seen a few times. The chain joins TRBV11-2 to TRBJ2-3; 9 bases are a match to TRBD2. The germline V gene encodes CDR1 SGHAT and CDR2 FQNNGV. Trimming at V came to 5 bases and at J to 5 bases, leaving 11 bases not matched to a gene. The CDR3 length is 16 residues. The CDR3 DNA reads as TGTGCCAGCAGCCGTACGTTAGCGGGGGCCGGAGATACGCAGTATTTT. Translated, it gives CASSRTLAGAGDTQYF.

This clonotype was seen a few times. V usage is TRBV4-1 and J usage is TRBJ2-7; D could derive from TRBD1 or TRBD2 (7 bases each). The V gene's germline CDR1 is MGHRA and CDR2 YSYEKL. The CDR3 spans 15 residues. Trimming stripped 2 bases from V and 0 bases from J, with 11 bases between. In nucleotides, the CDR3 is TGCGCCAGCAGCCAAAGCGGGGACAGCTCCTACGAGCAGTACTTC. This sequence encodes CASSQSGDSSYEQYF.

This clonotype was counted at least ten times. The chain couples TRBV15 to TRBJ1-4, with 9 bases fitting TRBD1. The CDR3 loop spans 18 amino acids. Trimming took 0 bases from V and 0 from J; bases not matched to a gene: 5. Germline CDR1 LNHNV, CDR2 YYDKDF (reference sequence). The CDR3 loop reads CATSRELRTGATNEKLFF. For the CDR3, the DNA is TGTGCCACCAGCAGAGAACTAAGGACAGGGGCAACTAATGAAAAACTGTTTTTT.

This chain uses TRBV3-1 with TRBJ1-5; no clear D. The CDR3 is 12 amino acids. Germline V gives CDR1 LGHDT, CDR2 YNNKEL (reference sequence). Trimming pared 5 bases from V and 9 bases from J, leaving 11 bases between. The CDR3 protein is CASSGDFGPQHF. CDR3 sequence (DNA): TGTGCCAGCAGCGGAGACTTCGGGCCCCAGCATTTT.

Ten or more counts support this clonotype. V and J are TRBV15 and TRBJ2-1; the match to TRBD2 covers 7 bases. V lost 7 bases to trimming and J lost 6 bases; unmatched junction nucleotides: 9. CDR1 LNHNV and CDR2 YYDKDF come from the germline V gene (reference sequence). The CDR3 loop spans 14 amino acids. CDR3 nucleotide sequence: TGTGCCACCACCAGCCCTAGCGGTGGCAATGAGCAGTTCTTC. Residues: CATTSPSGGNEQFF.

This clonotype was recorded a few times. The rearrangement joins TRBV6-2 or TRBV6-3 to TRBJ2-1; 10 nucleotides agree with TRBD2. J lost 9 bases, V lost 5 bases, and 10 bases had no gene match. CDR1 and CDR2 from the germline V gene are MNHEY and SVGEGT. This CDR3 comprises 15 residues. The DNA of the CDR3 is TGTGCCAGCAGTCCGTCAGCGGGGGGGCAGCCTGAGCAGTTCTTC. Protein product: CASSPSAGGQPEQFF.

The V call is TRBV12-3 or TRBV12-4, the J call TRBJ2-1; 9 nucleotides align to TRBD1. After removal of 6 bases from V and 5 bases from J, the junction contained 8 bases not matched to a gene. The CDR3 totals 15 residues. CDR3 bases: TGTGCCAGCAGGCCGGGACAGGGTAACAACAATGAGCAGTTCTTC. This encodes CASRPGQGNNNEQFF.

There are many counts of this clonotype. The V gene is TRBV19, the J gene TRBJ2-1, with D unresolved. V gave up 4 bases and J gave up 1 base, with 11 bases separating them. Germline CDR1 and CDR2: LNHDA and SQIVND (reference sequence). The CDR3 runs 15 residues. CDR3 loop: CASSTDGRSYNEQFF. The CDR3 nucleotides are TGTGCCAGTAGTACGGACGGAAGATCCTACAATGAGCAGTTCTTC.

There are a few counts of this clonotype. The J gene is TRBJ2-7, the V gene TRBV18; 13 bases match TRBD2. The CDR3 has 16 residues. Trimming took 4 bases from V and 2 from J; bases not matched to a gene: 5. Germline loops: CDR1 KGHSH, CDR2 LQKENI. This chain's CDR3 is CASSLGTSGETYEQYF. In nucleotides, the CDR3 is TGTGCCAGCTCACTCGGGACTAGCGGGGAGACCTACGAGCAGTACTTC.